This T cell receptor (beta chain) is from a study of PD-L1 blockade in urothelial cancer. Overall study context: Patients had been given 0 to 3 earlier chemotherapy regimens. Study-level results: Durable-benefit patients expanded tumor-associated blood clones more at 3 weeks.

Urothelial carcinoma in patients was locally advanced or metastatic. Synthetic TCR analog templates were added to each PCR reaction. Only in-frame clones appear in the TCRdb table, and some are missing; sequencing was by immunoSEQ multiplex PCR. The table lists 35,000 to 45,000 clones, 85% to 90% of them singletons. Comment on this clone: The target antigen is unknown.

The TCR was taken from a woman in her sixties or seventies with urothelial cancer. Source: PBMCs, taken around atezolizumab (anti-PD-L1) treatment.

In DNA, the CDR3 is TGTGCCAGCTCCCCCGGGACTAGCAGGGAGGCCCAGTACTTC. Translated: CASSPGTSREAQYF. V and J are TRBV18 and TRBJ2-5; 9 nucleotides agree with TRBD2. The CDR3 spans 14 residues. J gave up 9 bases and V 6 bases, and 11 bases lay outside the gene matches. Germline CDR1 KGHSH, CDR2 LQKENI.